This T cell receptor (beta chain) is from a study of blood T cell repertoires in COVID-19. This CDR3 region has 14 residues. Trimming took off 9 bases at V and 1 base at J, with 11 bases between the two ends. Germline values: CDR1 KGHDR, CDR2 SFDVKD. Assay used: immunoSEQ multiplex PCR; TCRdb lists only in-frame clones, some missing. The profile covers 200,000 to 250,000 clones, with around 89% appearing a single time and about 4.8% taken by the ten largest. This clone appeared a few times. The rearrangement uses TRBV24-1 and TRBJ2-2; D remains ambiguous. The sample consisted of peripheral blood. The sequence derives from a woman between 35 and 50 years old with acute or convalescent COVID-19. The CDR3 protein is CATGPSRNTGELFF. In DNA, the CDR3 is TGTGCCACCGGCCCCTCAAGGAACACCGGGGAGCTGTTTTTT.